This T cell receptor (beta chain) was recorded in a study of tumor-infiltrating lymphocytes in primary liver carcinoma (dated by TCRdb to about 2017). About the full investigation: The five patients, three men and two women aged 30 to 69 years, had hepatocellular carcinoma (four) or combined HCC and intrahepatic cholangiocarcinoma (one). The five patients had tumors of stage T1-T3 N0M0, with maximum diameters ranging from roughly 4.2 to 11 cm. Each sample produced about 3.65 to 7.5 million productive TCRbeta reads, and read depth showed no significant difference between tissue types. The study combined TCRbeta repertoire sequencing, expression microarrays and whole-exome sequencing across five regions of each liver tumor, with adjacent normal tissue and blood. A total of approximately 35 specimens from 5 patients underwent TCRbeta repertoire sequencing, comprising about 25 tumor regions, 5 adjacent noncancerous liver tissues and 5 peripheral blood samples. To link TCRbeta repertoire diversity to the local molecular phenotype, the approximately 23 tumor region samples were profiled with Agilent mRNA microarrays. Technical replicate repertoires showed high reproducibility, with mean shared-clone rates about 0.86 and correlation coefficients above 0.95.

A constant-region primer and ProtoScript II reverse transcriptase were used to reverse-transcribe TCRbeta-specific cDNA from about 500 ng total RNA. Construction of the TCRbeta libraries relied on three nested rounds of multiplex PCR, following a slightly modified ARM-PCR procedure. Multiplex TRBV1-TRBV30 forward primers and a Cbeta reverse primer were used in the first two PCR rounds, each of which was run for around 9 cycles. Sample barcodes and Illumina adapters were added in a final 25-cycle PCR using Deep VentR polymerase. Before sequencing, amplicons of 200-500 bp were purified from gel using a QIAquick gel extraction kit. The TCRbeta amplicons were sequenced with 250-bp paired-end reads on an Illumina HiSeq 2500. As for how the authors treated the data: Trimmomatic v0.33 was used to quality-trim the reads, and FLASH v1.2.11 was used to merge paired reads so that full CDR3 sequences could be recovered. MiGEC v1.2.1b assigned V, D and J germline segments to the rearranged TCRbeta sequences. Clonotype statistics and Shannon-Wiener diversity indices were computed with VDJtools v1.0.0. To reduce sampling bias, subsequent analyses other than the diversity analysis used only the 250 most abundant clonotypes in each sample. TCRdb cleaned the public reads at Q25 with fastp, built clones with MiXCR and kept in-frame beta chains. For every CDR3 protein sequence, its rows merge into one entry that carries the most common genes and DNA. The V and J calls were not made by the authors but by TCRdb's processing. The sample table contains 70,000 to 85,000 distinct CDR3 sequences; only one count was recorded for 71% of them. Clones ranked in the top ten supply roughly 13% of the sample.

Total RNA and DNA were co-extracted from around 18-30 mg of bulk tissue with the AllPrep DNA/RNA mini kit, without cell sorting. Between late 2015 and early 2016, 5 or 6 patients in China with histopathologically diagnosed primary liver carcinoma had their tumors surgically resected. Patients had chronic HBV infection and were treatment-naive at sampling. Five spatially separated regions were sampled per tumor: superior, inferior, left-lateral and right-lateral poles, plus the tumor centre. Histological examination found more than 75% viable tumor cells in every tumor sample. Fresh tumor and adjacent tissue pieces were bisected, with one half stored in RNAlater at -80 degrees C and the other half sent for histology. The table lists this clonotype with a count of one. Its target antigen remains unknown. The input lacks base qualities; no much larger clone sits a single base away. One read provides weak support.

The germline V end is reduced by 0 bases and the J end by 5 bases; junction bases left unmatched: 5. Inclusive of the bounding cysteine and phenylalanine, the CDR3 is 15 residues long. Of the read, only the CDR3 DNA is kept; its 45 bases are in frame from base 1. From a lookup of the germline V gene, CDR1 and CDR2 are SGHRS and YFSETQ. Overall results and qualifications from the work: The study included only four to six patients, and the authors note findings should be validated in a larger study. Only roughly 7-24% of top clones appeared in all five regions of a tumor, which suggests that tumor-infiltrating T cells are spatially heterogeneous. Compared with blood, tumors had a significantly larger share of the repertoire taken up by the top 250 clones (p = 0.039). Bulk unsorted samples precluded comparing CD4+ and CD8+ T cell repertoires. Pairs of tumor regions showed greater repertoire overlap (mean around 36%) than tumor-adjacent pairs (approximately 17%) or tumor-blood pairs (roughly 14%), which is consistent with antigen-driven expansion. Only the TCR beta chain was sequenced, which likely underestimates true repertoire diversity because unpaired alpha chains were not captured.

Sequencing input: liver tumor tissue from sampling region 4. The cell subset or site label, read with the paper, signifies: tumor region T4, right-lateral pole. This TCR was recovered from a woman aged 55-70 years with primary liver carcinoma and hepatitis B virus infection. This chain joins TRBV5-1 to TRBJ2-7; 10 nucleotides in the junction match TRBD2. The CDR3 reads as follows: CASSLGTSGKDEQYF. The nucleotide sequence is TGCGCCAGCAGCTTGGGCACTAGCGGGAAGGACGAGCAGTACTTC.